This TCR beta chain comes out of a study of blood T cells in healthy people across ages. This clonotype was detected a few times. A second roughly 6 to 11 cycle PCR used barcoded and J-beta primers. Each CDR3 protein is one row after TCRdb ran MiXCR on the 5' RACE reads. The table lists 1.5 million to 2 million distinct CDR3 sequences, 28% of them singletons. Germline CDR1 reads SGHAT; CDR2 reads FQNNGV. This CDR3 spans 16 amino acids. V dropped 5 bases and J dropped 6 bases, with 20 bases sitting between them. This rearrangement joins TRBV11-2 to TRBJ1-5; D not resolved. The sample was blood. This clonotype was sampled from a woman aged 30 to 39 in good health. DNA for the CDR3: TGTGCCAGCAGCGCGGGTAGTGGCGCGGGGAGTCAGCCCCAGCATTTT. Translated: CASSAGSGAGSQPQHF.